This T cell receptor beta chain was recorded in a study of blood T cell repertoires in COVID-19. Study background: Both acute and convalescent COVID-19 samples were obtained from the United States, Italy and Spain. The cDNA or gDNA used as material had been derived from T cells, B-cell-depleted T cells, or PBMCs.

In the original processing: Scientists estimated how many nucleated cells there were by amplifying reference gene primers. Here immunoSEQ multiplex PCR was the method, and the copy in TCRdb shows in-frame clones only, minus some. The V and J calls and clone size are taken from that table; D and trimming were inferred from the DNA. This table has about 140,000 clones, around 90% appearing once. CDR1 and CDR2 (germline): KGHDR, SFDVKD. V lost 7 bases and J lost 7, with 6 bases in between. The CDR3 totals 11 residues. V and J are TRBV24-1 and TRBJ2-2; unclear D gene. The sequence came from a human donor in a cohort sampled during active COVID-19. Sequenced material: peripheral blood. The CDR3 loop is CATRSLGELFF. The CDR3 nucleotides read TGTGCCACCAGGTCTCTCGGGGAGCTGTTTTTT.